Listed here are 19 T cell receptor beta chains from one sample, sequenced in a study of blood T cell repertoires in COVID-19. Sequencing used immunoSEQ multiplex PCR; TCRdb keeps in-frame clones, though not all of them. The sample lists approximately 220,000 clones; about 83% were seen once. Sequencing was done on a sample of peripheral blood. The receptor set was obtained from a woman aged 50 to 60 with acute or convalescent COVID-19.

This clone was detected only once. The gene calls are TRBV6-4 and TRBJ2-3, with a weak D call TRBD2 (6 bases). Trimming removed 6 bases at V and 1 base at J, with 17 bases between. Germline-derived CDR1 and CDR2 are MRHNA and SNTAGT. This CDR3 contains 16 residues. The CDR3 loop reads CASSELGRPRTDTQYF. Here the CDR3 DNA reads TGTGCCAGCAGCGAACTCGGGAGACCCCGCACAGATACGCAGTATTTT.

This rearrangement joins TRBV12-5 to TRBJ2-1, with 14 bases aligning to TRBD2. Per the germline V gene, CDR1 is LGHNT and CDR2 is FRNRAP. With 7 bases clipped from V and 5 bases from J, the junction kept 16 bases outside the gene matches. The length of the CDR3 is 19 residues. CDR3 bases: TGTGCTAGTGCCCTGGGACTAGCGGGAGTAAGGACTCTCAACAATGAGCAGTTCTTC. This encodes CASALGLAGVRTLNNEQFF. The full variable domain, rest sourced from reference TRBV12-5 and TRBJ2-1, is DARVTQTPRHKVTEMGQEVTMRCQPILGHNTVFWYRQTMMQGLELLAYFRNRAPLDDSGMPKDRFSAEMPDATLATLKIQPSEPRDSAVYFCASALGLAGVRTLNNEQFFGPGTRLTVL.

The chain combines TRBV5-1 with TRBJ2-1; 10 bases match TRBD1. The germline CDR1 and CDR2 sequences are SGHRS and YFSETQ. V lost 4 bases to trimming and J lost 2 bases; unmatched junction nucleotides: 3. The CDR3 has 15 residues. The chain's CDR3 is CASSRTGGAYNEQFF. CDR3 DNA: TGCGCCAGCAGCCGGACAGGGGGAGCCTACAATGAGCAGTTCTTC.

The chain is built from TRBV6-6 and TRBJ2-3; tentative D call: TRBD1 (5 bases). Trimming took off 4 bases at V and 0 bases at J, with 8 bases between the two ends. Germline V CDR1 and CDR2: MNHNY, SVGAGI (reference sequence). The CDR3 runs to 14 residues. DNA of the CDR3: TGTGCCAGCAGTTTTGGGGCTAGCACAGATACGCAGTATTTT. This sequence encodes CASSFGASTDTQYF.

The chain couples TRBV11-2 to TRBJ2-4, with 7 bases lining up with TRBD1. There are 16 residues in the CDR3. Germline V gene lookup returns CDR1 SGHAT and CDR2 FQNNGV. V was pared by 3 bases and J by 0 bases, with 5 bases of the junction left unmatched. The CDR3 DNA follows: TGTGCCAGCAGCTTTATACAGGGGATAGCCAAAAACATTCAGTACTTC. Its translation is CASSFIQGIAKNIQYF.

The V gene is TRBV5-1, the J gene TRBJ1-1, with TRBD1 matching 7 bases. From germline, CDR1 is SGHRS and CDR2 YFSETQ. The CDR3 extends over 15 amino acids. J was trimmed by 0 bases and V by 4 bases; bases with no gene match: 6. Written as DNA, the CDR3 is TGCGCCAGCAGCCTCGAACAGGGGCTGAACACTGAAGCTTTCTTT. Its translation: CASSLEQGLNTEAFF.

This clone was counted a single time. This sequence joins TRBV3-1 (or the pseudogene TRBV3-2) and TRBJ2-5; TRBD2 matches 7 bases. This CDR3 has 16 amino acids. Germline V gene sequence: CDR1 LGHDT, CDR2 YNNKEL (reference sequence). J was trimmed by 4 bases and V by 1 base; bases with no gene match: 9. CDR3 sequence (DNA): TGTGCCAGCAGCCAAGGGGGGGGGACGAAAGGAGAGACCCAGTACTTC. Its translation: CASSQGGGTKGETQYF.

The chain is built from TRBV19 and TRBJ2-1, with 8 nucleotides matching TRBD2. From germline, CDR1 is LNHDA and CDR2 SQIVND (reference sequence). V was pared by 3 bases and J by 4 bases, with 5 bases of the junction left unmatched. The length of the CDR3 is 15 residues. The DNA of the CDR3 is TGTGCCAGTAGTATTTTGTCTAGCGGGTACAATGAGCAGTTCTTC. Translation gives CASSILSSGYNEQFF. The entire variable domain, with the rest obtained from reference TRBV19 and TRBJ2-1, is as follows: DGGITQSPKYLFRKEGQNVTLSCEQNLNHDAMYWYRQDPGQGLRLIYYSQIVNDFQKGDIAEGYSVSREKKESFPLTVTSAQKNPTAFYLCASSILSSGYNEQFFGPGTRLTVL.

This clone has just a few counts. The chain couples TRBV7-2 to TRBJ2-7; 12 bases match TRBD2. The V segment lost 1 base and the J segment 5 bases; nucleotides outside the gene matches: 6. There are 16 residues in the CDR3. Germline V gene data show CDR1 as SGHTA and CDR2 as FQGNSA. CDR3 in DNA: TGTGCCAGCAGCTTAGAGGCTAGCGGGAGGGCCGACGAGCAGTACTTC. This gives the protein CASSLEASGRADEQYF.

The V call is TRBV10-3, the J call TRBJ1-1, with a tentative D call TRBD1 (5 bases). Per the germline V gene, CDR1 is ENHRY and CDR2 is SYGVKD. This CDR3 is 13 amino acids long. V was pared by 6 bases and J by 1 base, with 9 bases between. CDR3 coding DNA: TGTGCCATCAGGGCAGGGCCGAACACTGAAGCTTTCTTT. Protein product: CAIRAGPNTEAFF.

This chain joins TRBV6-2 or TRBV6-3 and TRBJ2-7, with D perhaps matching TRBD1 (5 bases). Germline loops: CDR1 MNHEY, CDR2 SVGEGT. Between the trimmed V and J ends, which lost 2 bases and 1 base, there was a span of 9 bases. The CDR3 contains 14 residues. The DNA for the CDR3 is TGTGCCAGCAGTTACCCTGGACATTCCTACGAGCAGTACTTC. Its translation: CASSYPGHSYEQYF.

This chain links TRBV14 with TRBJ1-6; 9 nucleotides align to TRBD1. The length of the CDR3 is 16 residues. V was pared by 2 bases and J by 9 bases, with 8 bases of the junction left unmatched. Germline CDR1 is SGHDN and CDR2 is FVKESK. The CDR3 DNA reads TGTGCCAGCAGCCAACTACAGGGGGCGGGAAGTTCACCCCTCCACTTT. This translates into CASSQLQGAGSSPLHF. Full variable domain (missing parts from reference TRBV14 and TRBJ1-6): EAGVTQFPSHSVIEKGQTVTLRCDPISGHDNLYWYRRVMGKEIKFLLHFVKESKQDESGMPNNRFLAERTGGTYSTLKVQPAELEDSGVYFCASSQLQGAGSSPLHFGNGTRLTVT.

This chain connects TRBV28 to TRBJ1-2; TRBD1 matches 10 bases. CDR3 length equals 17 residues. The germline CDR1 and CDR2 sequences are MDHEN and SYDVKM. V shed 2 bases and J 4 bases; nucleotides not matched to a gene: 10. CDR3: CASSLRGQGRKSYGYTF. Here the CDR3 DNA reads TGTGCCAGCAGTTTAAGGGGACAGGGGCGGAAGAGCTATGGCTACACCTTC.

The chain joins TRBV2 to TRBJ2-1; D is uncertain. The germline V gene has CDR1 SNHLY and CDR2 FYNNEI. CDR3 size: 15 residues. With 6 bases removed from V and 4 bases from J, the gap between germline ends came to 16 bases. The CDR3 DNA reads TGTGCCAGCAGATCATTAGGAGAACTATACAATGAGCAGTTCTTC. This sequence encodes CASRSLGELYNEQFF. Together with reference TRBV2 and TRBJ2-1, the CDR3 gives the full variable domain: EPEVTQTPSHQVTQMGQEVILRCVPISNHLYFYWYRQILGQKVEFLVSFYNNEISEKSEIFDDQFSVERPDGSNFTLKIRSTKLEDSAMYFCASRSLGELYNEQFFGPGTRLTVL.

The chain has TRBV7-8 and TRBJ1-1; a weak D match, TRBD1 (6 bases). Trimming stripped 0 bases from V and 5 bases from J, with 10 bases between. The germline CDR1 and CDR2 sequences are SGHVS and FQNEAQ. The CDR3 loop spans 14 amino acids. The CDR3 DNA reads as TGTGCCAGCAGCTTAGCACAGGGCAAGACTGAAGCTTTCTTT. This codes for CASSLAQGKTEAFF.

This chain links TRBV12-5 with TRBJ2-2; a possible D gene is TRBD2 (6 bases). This CDR3 contains 15 residues. V lost 0 bases and J 4 bases, leaving 9 bases between the germline ends. Germline V gene data show CDR1 as LGHNT and CDR2 as FRNRAP. In DNA form, the CDR3 reads TGTGCTAGTGGTTTGGTACTGGGGGGCACCGGGGAGCTGTTTTTT. Amino acids: CASGLVLGGTGELFF. Full variable domain (missing parts from reference TRBV12-5 and TRBJ2-2): DARVTQTPRHKVTEMGQEVTMRCQPILGHNTVFWYRQTMMQGLELLAYFRNRAPLDDSGMPKDRFSAEMPDATLATLKIQPSEPRDSAVYFCASGLVLGGTGELFFGEGSRLTVL.

The rearrangement joins TRBV28 to TRBJ2-3; TRBD2 is a possible D gene (6 bases). Trimming removed 10 bases at V and 3 bases at J, with 26 bases between. In germline, CDR1 is MDHEN, CDR2 SYDVKM. CDR3 length: 17 amino acids. As DNA, the CDR3 is TGTGCCACCCTTCCGAGACGGGAGCTGGGCCATACAGATACGCAGTATTTT. Its translation is CATLPRRELGHTDTQYF.

This clone came up a few times. V is TRBV6-5 and J is TRBJ1-4; TRBD1 aligns across 11 bases. The CDR3 has 16 amino acids. V lost 4 bases to trimming and J lost 3 bases; unmatched junction nucleotides: 4. The germline V gene encodes CDR1 MNHEY and CDR2 SVGAGI. The CDR3 DNA follows: TGTGCCAGCAGTTCCGGACAGGGGGCAGCTAATGAAAAACTGTTTTTT. Residues: CASSSGQGAANEKLFF.

The V call is TRBV6-5, the J call TRBJ1-2; D ambiguous. From germline, CDR1 is MNHEY and CDR2 SVGAGI. V was pared by 8 bases and J by 4 bases, with 14 bases between. CDR3 length: 13 amino acids. The CDR3 nucleotides are TGTGCCAGCTGCTCCCCGGCGGGCTATGGCTACACCTTC. Its protein product is CASCSPAGYGYTF.